This TCR beta chain was sequenced in a study of blood T cell repertoires in COVID-19. V was trimmed by 2 bases and J by 4 bases, leaving 11 bases between them. The CDR3 runs 15 residues. Germline V lookup: CDR1 MDHEN, CDR2 SYDVKM. Two negative PCRs, clearance, or symptom resolution had been documented for recovered Cohort 3 donors. In the study's own analysis: Quantification of nucleated cells was approximated via reference gene primer amplification. Assay used: immunoSEQ multiplex PCR; TCRdb lists only in-frame clones, some missing. V, J and clone size reflect that table, while D and trimming were determined from the DNA. The table records roughly 130,000 clones, just under 85% of them present only once.

The V gene is TRBV28, the J gene TRBJ1-4, with D maybe TRBD1 (5 bases). This receptor was identified in a man aged 45 to 65 who had recovered from COVID-19. Material for sequencing was PBMCs or T cells enriched from blood (not recorded which). Here the CDR3 reads CASSLRGIINEKLFF. The CDR3 coding sequence is TGTGCCAGCAGTTTAAGGGGAATTATTAATGAAAAACTGTTTTTT. The complete variable domain, with remaining parts taken from reference TRBV28 and TRBJ1-4, reads DVKVTQSSRYLVKRTGEKVFLECVQDMDHENMFWYRQDPGLGLRLIYFSYDVKMKEKGDIPEGYSVSREKKERFSLILESASTNQTSMYLCASSLRGIINEKLFFGSGTQLSVL.